This T cell receptor beta chain is drawn from a study of cytomegalovirus exposure and HLA in healthy donors. Vbeta (60) and Jbeta (13) primers were used in the PCR. TCRdb's copy holds only in-frame clones and misses some; the assay was immunoSEQ multiplex PCR. Here the sample spans around 120,000 clones, 60% to 85% being singletons. The CDR3 spans 14 residues. Germline V gene sequence: CDR1 SGHTA, CDR2 FQGTGA. With 5 bases removed from V and 2 bases from J, the gap between germline ends came to 11 bases. The sample taken for sequencing was PBMCs. The receptor's source is a woman aged 40 to 50 in good health and CMV-seronegative. V is TRBV7-3 and J is TRBJ2-3, with D hard to call. The DNA for the CDR3 is TGTGCCAGCAGCGAGGCTTCAAACACAGATACGCAGTATTTT. Translating gives CASSEASNTDTQYF.